This record concerns one TCR beta chain sequence. Its target is unknown. Time point denoted: sample taken at primary tumor resection. Whole RNA obtained from tumor, nontumor lung or frozen PBMC underwent sequencing without sorting. This sample is drawn from a study of spatial heterogeneity in lung cancer. About the study: Within raw reads, each unique TCR and UMI combination appeared on average more than ten times.

Points from the study as a whole: Tumor mutation count correlated with how many alpha and beta TCRs expanded intratumorally.

The CDR3 consists of 13 residues. Germline V lookup: CDR1 MNHEY, CDR2 SMNVEV (reference sequence). Trimming took 6 bases from V and 8 from J; bases not matched to a gene: 9. TCRdb re-analysed the 5' RACE reads in MiXCR, keeping a single row per CDR3 protein. Among about 6,500 distinct CDR3 sequences, roughly 15% were seen once, and the ten largest hold around 8.5%. The sequence was obtained from a male donor with early-stage non-small cell lung cancer. The chain couples TRBV27 to TRBJ1-2, with 7 nucleotides matching TRBD1. Specimen: lung tumor tissue, collected at surgery. CDR3 protein: CASRMTGYGGYTF. CDR3 DNA sequence: TGTGCCAGCAGAATGACAGGGTATGGCGGCTACACCTTC.